The present T cell receptor beta chain was sequenced within a study of beta chain features in type 1 diabetes. Reverse transcription of all isolated RNA meant that expressed TCRB transcripts were sequenced. For naive, central memory and regulatory T cell samples, reads averaged roughly 3.7 million. Generated by immunoSEQ multiplex PCR, the TCRdb table keeps only in-frame clones and is missing some. The data contain more than 120,000 clones, about 10% of them singletons. Study-level points and caveats: Patients with Type 1 diabetes showed moderately but significantly shorter TCRB CDR3s in all four CD4+ subsets. VDJ junctions from patients with type 1 diabetes contained fewer insertions and more deletions.

CDR1 SGHAT and CDR2 FQNNGV come from the germline V gene. The junction had 6 bases not matched to a gene; V was cut back by 5 bases and J by 5 bases. The CDR3 covers 14 residues. In its sample, this clone was seen a few times. Antigen specificity is unknown. The chain joins TRBV11-2 to TRBJ2-1; 7 bases align to TRBD1. What was sequenced was naive CD4+ T cells from blood. The source of this sequence is a man aged 18 to 35 in good health. The CDR3 region is CASSPGQYDNEQFF. DNA for the CDR3: TGTGCCAGCAGCCCGGGACAGTATGACAATGAGCAGTTCTTC.